This T cell receptor (beta chain) was obtained from a study of CD8 T cells in ankylosing spondylitis. With 5 bases removed from V and 1 base from J, the gap between germline ends came to 5 bases. The CDR3 contains 12 residues. Germline V gives CDR1 MNHNY, CDR2 SVGAGI (reference sequence). Overall study results and limits: Before this, some motif variants had been reported in reactive arthritis synovial fluid and blood. Blood of patients with ankylosing spondylitis appeared to be characterized by a TCR beta motif of eight highly homologous variants. Reportedly, significant enrichment of disease-linked clones occurred in matched ankylosing spondylitis synovial fluid.

This clonotype appeared many times. Its specificity is not known. Library preparation for TCR beta used quantitative 5'-RACE with molecular barcodes. TCRdb redid the calling of the 5' RACE reads with MiXCR, one entry per CDR3 protein. The table includes about 280,000 distinct CDR3 sequences, around 18% detected once. The rearrangement joins TRBV6-6 to TRBJ1-1; D is unclear. Sequences were obtained from blood, either unsorted or a sorted T cell fraction (not recorded which). The TCR comes from a male donor with ankylosing spondylitis or in good health (not recorded which). The chain's CDR3 is CASSPTNTEAFF. The CDR3 DNA is TGTGCCAGCAGTCCTACGAACACTGAAGCTTTCTTT.